Below, 16 T cell receptor beta chains from the same sample are listed, as sequenced in a study of blood T cell repertoires in COVID-19. Repertoires were generated with immunoSEQ multiplex PCR, while TCRdb's copy carries only in-frame clones and drops some. Here the sample spans 150,000 to 200,000 clones, around 84% being singletons. Sequencing used peripheral blood. These receptors all stem from a human donor with acute or convalescent COVID-19. The donor label of this sample is uncertain.

The CDR3 loop is CASSPDRGLYNEQFF. The CDR3 nucleotides read TGTGCCAGCAGCCCGGACAGGGGGCTTTACAATGAGCAGTTCTTC. V gene TRBV2 combines with J gene TRBJ2-1; 11 nucleotides match TRBD1. V was pared by 6 bases and J by 4 bases, with 5 bases of the junction left unmatched. The CDR3 loop spans 15 amino acids. CDR1 and CDR2 from the germline V gene are SNHLY and FYNNEI.

The chain employs TRBV5-4 and TRBJ1-2, with 9 bases aligning to TRBD1. Per germline, CDR1 SGHNT and CDR2 YYREEE (reference sequence). Germline trimming cut 2 bases from V and 8 bases from J; bases unmatched to any gene: 7. The CDR3 spans 14 residues. DNA of the CDR3: TGTGCCAGCAGCTTCGGGGGACAGGGTGGGGGCTACACCTTC. Its translation is CASSFGGQGGGYTF. The full variable domain, completed using reference TRBV5-4 and TRBJ1-2, is ETGVTQSPTHLIKTRGQQVTLRCSSQSGHNTVSWYQQALGQGPQFIFQYYREEENGRGNFPPRFSGLQFPNYSSELNVNALELDDSALYLCASSFGGQGGGYTFGSGTRLTVV.

This sequence joins TRBV21-1 and TRBJ1-1. TRBV21-1 is shown as a pseudogene. The CDR3 extends over 16 amino acids. The DNA of the CDR3 is TGTGCCAGCAGCAAACGGGGGAGAGGGGCGGGCACTGAAGCTTTCTTT. Protein product: CASSKRGRGAGTEAFF.

This clone was found a few times. The chain is built from TRBV29-1 and TRBJ2-7; the match to TRBD2 covers 7 bases. Germline-derived CDR1 and CDR2 are SQVTM and ANQGSEA. This CDR3 spans 12 amino acids. V lost 7 bases and J lost 6; bases outside the gene matches: 9. The CDR3 coding sequence is TGCAGCGCCGGGAGGCGAGGGCCCGAGCAGTACTTC. It codes for CSAGRRGPEQYF.

The chain joins TRBV19 to TRBJ1-2; 7 bases agree with TRBD1. Germline values: CDR1 LNHDA, CDR2 SQIVND (reference sequence). The CDR3 covers 15 residues. V lost 4 bases to trimming and J lost 7 bases; unmatched junction nucleotides: 12. As DNA, the CDR3 is TGTGCCAGTAGTACCCCTCAACTAAGACAGGGTGGCTACACCTTC. Translated, it gives CASSTPQLRQGGYTF.

The gene calls are TRBV3-1 (or the pseudogene TRBV3-2) and TRBJ2-5; 10 positions match TRBD1. V lost 5 bases and J lost 2; bases outside the gene matches: 8. Germline CDR1 LGHDT, CDR2 YNNKEL (reference sequence). There are 16 residues in the CDR3. This CDR3 is CASSFRGQGSQETQYF. The CDR3 DNA is TGTGCCAGCAGCTTCCGGGGACAGGGGAGTCAAGAGACCCAGTACTTC.

The table lists this clone with a few counts. The chain carries TRBV11-2 and TRBJ2-7, with a weak D call TRBD1 (5 bases). This CDR3 has 14 residues. From germline, CDR1 is SGHAT and CDR2 FQNNGV. With 3 bases removed from V and 2 bases from J, the gap between germline ends came to 11 bases. The CDR3 is CASSFLDKPYEQYF. The DNA of the CDR3 is TGTGCCAGCAGCTTCCTGGACAAGCCCTACGAGCAGTACTTC.

This clone showed up just once. The CDR3: CASSVDRVPSGGYTF. CDR3 DNA: TGTGCCAGCAGCGTTGACAGGGTACCGTCTGGTGGCTACACCTTC. This chain connects TRBV5-4 to TRBJ1-2, with TRBD1 identical over 7 bases. The CDR3 totals 15 residues. Germline CDR1 SGHNT, CDR2 YYREEE (reference sequence). With V trimmed by 4 bases and J by 7 bases, 13 bases remained unmatched.

The chain employs TRBV6-6 and TRBJ1-4; D unclear. Trimming stripped 7 bases from V and 6 bases from J, with 6 bases between. The germline CDR1 and CDR2 sequences are MNHNY and SVGAGI (reference sequence). The CDR3 totals 11 residues. CDR3 amino acids: CASKRDEKLFF. The CDR3 DNA reads TGTGCCAGCAAGAGGGATGAAAAACTGTTTTTT.

The J gene is TRBJ2-7, the V gene TRBV5-4; 11 bases agree with TRBD2. The CDR3 spans 18 residues. The V gene's germline CDR1 is SGHNT and CDR2 YYREEE (reference sequence). The ends lost 0 bases at V and 3 bases at J; junction bases unmatched: 11. The CDR3 loop is CASSLGTSGGRGGYEQYF. The CDR3 bases are TGTGCCAGCAGCTTGGGTACTAGCGGGGGAAGAGGTGGCTACGAGCAGTACTTC.

The chain combines TRBV6-1 with TRBJ1-6, with D perhaps TRBD1 (6 bases). Trimming took 1 base from V and 8 from J, leaving 15 bases between them. This CDR3 has 16 amino acids. The germline gives CDR1 MNHNS, CDR2 SASEGT. The CDR3 protein is CASSEVVGGTHSPLHF. CDR3 DNA sequence: TGTGCCAGCAGTGAAGTTGTAGGGGGAACTCATTCACCCCTCCACTTT.

This sequence joins TRBV7-2 and TRBJ2-1; a possible D gene is TRBD2 (6 bases). V was trimmed by 8 bases and J by 5 bases, leaving 13 bases between them. This CDR3 comprises 13 residues. Germline V lookup: CDR1 SGHTA, CDR2 FQGNSA. CDR3 region: CASSGTLNNEQFF. As DNA, the CDR3 is TGTGCCAGCTCAGGGACTCTGAACAATGAGCAGTTCTTC.

This chain joins TRBV3-1 (or the pseudogene TRBV3-2) and TRBJ2-5; D call uncertain. Trimming removed 0 bases from V and 7 bases from J, with 3 bases in between. The length of the CDR3 is 11 residues. Germline CDR1 and CDR2: LGHDT and YNNKEL (reference sequence). CDR3 in amino acids: CASSQEATQYF. CDR3 nucleotides: TGTGCCAGCAGCCAAGAGGCGACCCAGTACTTC.

The chain employs TRBV11-2 and TRBJ2-3; 9 bases agree with TRBD2. Germline CDR1 SGHAT, CDR2 FQNNGV. V shed 2 bases and J 2 bases; nucleotides not matched to a gene: 5. The CDR3 has 16 residues. The CDR3 coding sequence is TGTGCCAGCAGCTTATATGGCGGGGGGGCCACAGATACGCAGTATTTT. Protein product: CASSLYGGGATDTQYF.

The J gene is TRBJ2-2, the V gene TRBV7-3; TRBD1 matches at 7 bases. Germline CDR1 is SGHTA and CDR2 is FQGTGA. Trimming removed 0 bases from V and 6 bases from J; junction bases left unmatched: 13. This CDR3 spans 18 amino acids. CDR3 bases: TGTGCCAGCAGCTTAACGAATCCCAGGGACAGCTTCTCCGGGGAGCTGTTTTTT. It is translated as CASSLTNPRDSFSGELFF.

The chain has TRBV5-1 and TRBJ2-3; the match to TRBD2 covers 14 bases. The V segment lost 4 bases and the J segment 8 bases; nucleotides outside the gene matches: 6. Germline V gene lookup returns CDR1 SGHRS and CDR2 YFSETQ. There are 15 residues in the CDR3. CDR3 nucleotides: TGCGCCAGCAGCCAAGGGACTAGCGGGGGAGGTACGCAGTATTTT. Its translation: CASSQGTSGGGTQYF.